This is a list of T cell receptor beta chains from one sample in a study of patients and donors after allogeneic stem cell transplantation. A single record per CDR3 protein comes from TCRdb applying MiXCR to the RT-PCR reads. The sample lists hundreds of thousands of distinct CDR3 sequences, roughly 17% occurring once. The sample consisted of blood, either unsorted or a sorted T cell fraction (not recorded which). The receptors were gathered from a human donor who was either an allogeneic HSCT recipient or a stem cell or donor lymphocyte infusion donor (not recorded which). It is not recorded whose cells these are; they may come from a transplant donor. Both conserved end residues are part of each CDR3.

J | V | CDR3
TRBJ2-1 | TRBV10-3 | CAISGSTSSYNEQFF
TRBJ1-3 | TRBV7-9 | CASSLAGRYEGNTIYF
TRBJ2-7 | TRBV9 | CASSPSGGGPSYEQYF
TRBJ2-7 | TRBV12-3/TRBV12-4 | CASSSPGQGREQYF
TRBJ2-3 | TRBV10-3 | CAISDETSTDTQYF
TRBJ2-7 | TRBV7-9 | CASSLGTGNHEQYF
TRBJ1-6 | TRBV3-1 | CASSQERVGDSPLHF
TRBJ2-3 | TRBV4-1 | CASSQGLARYF
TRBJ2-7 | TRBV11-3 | CASSSIDGEQYF
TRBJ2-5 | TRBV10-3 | CAISEAGSEETQYF
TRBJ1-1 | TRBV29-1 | CSVSRGFEAFF
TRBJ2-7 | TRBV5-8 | CASSVGQGGYYEQYF
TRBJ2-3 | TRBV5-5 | CASSLYRDKGVTDTQYF
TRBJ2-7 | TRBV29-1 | CSVVVTSGYEQYF
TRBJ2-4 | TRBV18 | CASSPMGNSKNIQYF
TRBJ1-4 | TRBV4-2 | CASSQESRGNEKLFF
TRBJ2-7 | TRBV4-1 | CASSFQVRGSFHEQYF
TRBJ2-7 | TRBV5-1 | CASSWGPGTGGNEQYF
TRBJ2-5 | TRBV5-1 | CASSLEGGGETQYF
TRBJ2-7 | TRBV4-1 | CASSPRDIQGNEQYF
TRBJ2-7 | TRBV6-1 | CASSGDRGLPYEQYF
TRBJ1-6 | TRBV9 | CASSVQSSYNSPLHF
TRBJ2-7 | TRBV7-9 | CASSLVFGRGSYEQYF
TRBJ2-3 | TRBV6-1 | CASNIPPGQGTTDTQYF
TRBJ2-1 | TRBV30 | CAWSDSGGGYEQFF
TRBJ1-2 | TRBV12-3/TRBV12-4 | CASSFEGPGGYTF
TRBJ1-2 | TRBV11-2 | CASSLGWDRGYGYTF
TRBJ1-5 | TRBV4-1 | CASSQVFGIGQPQHF
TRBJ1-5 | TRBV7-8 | CASSPGARHHQPQHF
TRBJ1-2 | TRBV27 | CASSTISGAMSGYTF
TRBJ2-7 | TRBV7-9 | CASSEGLAGESSYEQYF
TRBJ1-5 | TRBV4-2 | CASSPNLGRGLNQPQHF
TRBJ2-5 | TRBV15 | CATSRDLIVQETQYF
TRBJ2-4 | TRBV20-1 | CSADRGLDIQYF
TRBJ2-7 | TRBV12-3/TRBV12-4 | CASSLFGDRTYEQYF
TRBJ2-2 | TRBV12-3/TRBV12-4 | CASSLPFANTGELFF
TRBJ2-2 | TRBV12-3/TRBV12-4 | CASSSLESGELFF
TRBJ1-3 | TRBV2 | CASTISGKGNTIYF
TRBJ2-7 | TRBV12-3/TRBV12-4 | CASSLGGQGAEQYF
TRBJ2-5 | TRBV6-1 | CASSLIERGRKTQYF
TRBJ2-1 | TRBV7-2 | CASSLNGHRYNEQFF
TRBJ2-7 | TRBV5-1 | CASSWGLAGGPVGYEQYF
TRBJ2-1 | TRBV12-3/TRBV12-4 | CASSPLAGSYNEQFF
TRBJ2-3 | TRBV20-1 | CSARRADFTDTQYF
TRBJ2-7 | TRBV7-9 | CASSLVGLAGAEQYF
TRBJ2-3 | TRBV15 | CATSRGLAGPSTDTQYF
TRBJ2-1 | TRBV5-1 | CASSSRDKYNEQFF